Given below is one T cell receptor beta chain in context. Its antigen is not identified. The missing CDR3 end, 3 residues past where the read stops, is filled in from the germline J gene. This entry comes from a study of T cell clonality in common variable immunodeficiency. Study-wide findings and caveats: Authors noted CVID clonality's cause needs subpopulation repertoire sequencing. Fewer deletions and N-nucleotide insertions were reportedly seen in common variable immunodeficiency TCR beta sequences. CVID subjects showed higher TCRbeta clonality than healthy controls.

The CVID group had roughly 15 females and approximately 30 males, mean age about 36. Produced via immunoSEQ multiplex PCR; TCRdb's table is partial and in-frame only. The sample shows around 13,000 clones, no singletons; the ten largest hold over 8%. V lost 7 bases and J lost 5; bases outside the gene matches: 10. Germline values: CDR1 SEHNR, CDR2 FQNEAQ (reference sequence). The CDR3 runs 14 residues. The specimen sequenced was peripheral blood mononuclear cells. V is TRBV7-9 and J is TRBJ1-1, with 7 positions matching TRBD1. The sequence came from a human donor with common variable immunodeficiency. The CDR3 is CASTSTGRRTEAFF. The sequenced CDR3 bases are TGTGCCAGCACCTCGACAGGGAGAAGGACTGAA.